This T cell receptor beta chain was sequenced during a study of shared clonotypes between healthy human individuals. About the research overall: Donors consisted of a couple of women and a few men between 18 and 49.

The V and J ends lost 4 bases and 4 bases respectively, with 13 bases between them. Germline loops: CDR1 MGHDK, CDR2 SYGVNS. This CDR3 contains 14 residues. This clone has a handful of counts. Using immunoSEQ multiplex PCR, the repertoire was profiled, and TCRdb retains in-frame clones only, with some absent. The sample lists approximately 640,000 clones, about two thirds occurring once. The healthy adult donors were HIV-negative and reported no recent acute infections or vaccinations. Only Caucasian adults living in Nashville, Tennessee made up the donor group. The source material was memory CD4+ T cells sorted from blood. Subset of the sample: CD45RA-negative fraction. This sequence joins TRBV25-1 and TRBJ1-1; D possibly corresponds to TRBD1 (5 bases). This clonotype was sampled from a woman aged 25 to 39 in good health. CDR3 loop: CASSAYRNSTEAFF. CDR3 bases: TGTGCCAGCAGTGCCTACAGGAATAGCACTGAAGCTTTCTTT.